This T cell receptor beta chain was retrieved from a study of T cell changes during pregnancy in multiple sclerosis. The data were produced by immunoSEQ multiplex PCR, yet TCRdb's version contains in-frame clones alone and is incomplete. The table includes 20,000 or so clones, approximately 90% detected once. The V gene's germline CDR1 is LGHNA and CDR2 YNFKEQ. V was cut by 1 base and J by 4 bases, with 5 bases left in between. There are 13 residues in the CDR3. This sample comprised CD8+ T cells from peripheral blood mononuclear cells, obtained in the third trimester of pregnancy. The clonotype comes from a female donor in good health, enrolled as a control in a pregnancy study. This chain joins TRBV4-2 and TRBJ1-5, with D hard to call. The CDR3 sequence is CASSQVLNQPQHF. The CDR3 nucleotides are TGTGCCAGCAGCCAAGTCCTGAATCAGCCCCAGCATTTT.